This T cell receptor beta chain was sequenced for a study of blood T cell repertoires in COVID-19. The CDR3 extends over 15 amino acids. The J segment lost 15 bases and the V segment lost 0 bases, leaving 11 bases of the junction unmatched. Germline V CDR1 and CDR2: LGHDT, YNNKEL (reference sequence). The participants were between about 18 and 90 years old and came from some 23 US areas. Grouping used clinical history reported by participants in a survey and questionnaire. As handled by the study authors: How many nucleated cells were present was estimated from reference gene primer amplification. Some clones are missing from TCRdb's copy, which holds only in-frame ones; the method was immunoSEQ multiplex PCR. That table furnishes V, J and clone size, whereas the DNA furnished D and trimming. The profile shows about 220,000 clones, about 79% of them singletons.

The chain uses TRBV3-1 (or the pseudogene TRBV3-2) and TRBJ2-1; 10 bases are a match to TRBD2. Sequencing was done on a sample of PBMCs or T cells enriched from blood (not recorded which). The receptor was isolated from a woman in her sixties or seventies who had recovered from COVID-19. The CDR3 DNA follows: TGTGCCAGCAGCCAAGAAAAAGCGGGGGGGTACAAGCCGTTCTTC. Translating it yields CASSQEKAGGYKPFF.